The clone carrying this TCR beta chain was recorded once. Clones were sequenced by immunoSEQ multiplex PCR, and TCRdb holds only the in-frame ones, with some missing. The repertoire has some 76,000 clones, 80% to 95% of them found once; the top ten carry roughly 0.29%. These data come from a study of T cell changes during pregnancy in multiple sclerosis. CDR1 and CDR2 (germline): SGHVS, FQNEAQ. After removal of 5 bases from V and 0 bases from J, the junction contained 3 bases not matched to a gene. This CDR3 has 15 residues. The chain joins TRBV7-8 to TRBJ1-5; 8 positions match TRBD1. This clonotype was obtained from a female donor with multiple sclerosis, enrolled in a pregnancy study. Sequencing used CD4+ T cells from peripheral blood mononuclear cells, obtained after pregnancy. CDR3 in amino acids: CASSRGTGSNQPQHF. CDR3 nucleotide sequence: TGTGCCAGCAGCCGAGGGACAGGTAGCAATCAGCCCCAGCATTTT.